The 10 T cell receptor beta chains in this list originate from one sample, sequenced in a study of T cells in Graves' hyperthyroidism and ophthalmopathy. Amplified regions were TCR beta CDR3 sequences from RNA transcripts. During a first-round RT-PCR of the TCR CDR3, the HTBI primer set was used. TCRdb re-called the multiplex PCR reads through MiXCR, storing one row per CDR3 protein. There are about 250,000 distinct CDR3 sequences in the sample; roughly 22% occur only once, and about 40% lies in the top ten. Specimen: blood. These TCRs come from a woman between 40 and 55 years old with Graves' ophthalmopathy.

The chain couples TRBV6-1 to TRBJ2-7; D remains unclear. The CDR3 is made up of 13 amino acids. CDR1 MNHNS and CDR2 SASEGT come from the germline V gene. Trimming cost V 3 bases and J 4 bases, with 10 bases left between them. Here the CDR3 reads CASSEAPRYEQYF. CDR3 coding DNA: TGTGCCAGCAGTGAGGCTCCCCGGTACGAGCAGTACTTC.

This clonotype has more than one count but fewer than ten. V usage is TRBV12-3 or TRBV12-4 and J usage is TRBJ2-5; D gene unclear. The CDR3 length is 14 residues. Trimming stripped 1 base from V and 9 bases from J, with 15 bases between. The CDR3 region is CASSLVASKYAQYF. The CDR3 bases are TGTGCCAGCAGTTTAGTGGCAAGCAAGTACGCCCAGTACTTC.

This clonotype was detected many times. J is TRBJ1-6 and V is TRBV12-3 or TRBV12-4; 7 bases fit TRBD1. Germline trimming cut 6 bases from V and 7 bases from J; bases unmatched to any gene: 12. The CDR3 consists of 16 residues. The CDR3 region has the DNA TGTGCCAGCAGCCGCCTTAACAGGGGTGAAAATTCACCCCTCCACTTT. Its protein product is CASSRLNRGENSPLHF.

This clonotype occurred many times. The chain carries TRBV29-1 and TRBJ2-2, with TRBD1 matching 7 bases. This CDR3 region has 16 residues. Germline assignment: CDR1 SQVTM and CDR2 ANQGSEA. The trim removed 4 bases at V and 1 base at J, leaving 9 bases unmatched. As DNA, the CDR3 is TGCAGCGTTGTAGGAGCCGGGGACAGGAACACCGGGGAGCTGTTTTTT. Protein product: CSVVGAGDRNTGELFF.

The table lists this clonotype with many counts. The genes are TRBV28 and TRBJ2-7; 14 positions match TRBD2. The CDR3 length is 16 residues. V gave up 6 bases and J gave up 7 bases; unmatched junction bases: 11. Germline values: CDR1 MDHEN, CDR2 SYDVKM. The CDR3 DNA sequence: TGTGCCAGCAGAGTATTCGGGACTAGCGGGAGAGGGGAGCAGTACTTC. Its translation: CASRVFGTSGRGEQYF. Filled out from reference TRBV28 and TRBJ2-7, the complete variable domain reads DVKVTQSSRYLVKRTGEKVFLECVQDMDHENMFWYRQDPGLGLRLIYFSYDVKMKEKGDIPEGYSVSREKKERFSLILESASTNQTSMYLCASRVFGTSGRGEQYFGPGTRLTVT.

This clonotype has a count of ten or more. The V call is TRBV4-2, the J call TRBJ2-7, with TRBD2 matching over 8 bases. The CDR3 loop spans 15 amino acids. Germline V gene sequence: CDR1 LGHNA, CDR2 YNFKEQ. Germline trimming cut 4 bases from V and 5 bases from J; bases unmatched to any gene: 10. The CDR3 nucleotides read TGTGCCAGCAGCCGGACCGGACTAGCAGGCCACGAGCAGTACTTC. Residues: CASSRTGLAGHEQYF.

This clonotype has at least ten counts. The J gene is TRBJ1-5, the V gene TRBV6-1, with TRBD1 as a possible D gene (6 bases). Trimming left V 4 bases short and J 7 bases short, with 14 bases between. The CDR3 is made up of 14 amino acids. Germline CDR1 is MNHNS and CDR2 is SASEGT. The CDR3, as DNA: TGTGCCAGCAGTGCTACAGGGTGGGGACAGCCCCAGCATTTT. Residues: CASSATGWGQPQHF.

This clonotype has ten or more counts. The chain uses TRBV20-1 and TRBJ2-5; D is uncertain. This CDR3 has 14 amino acids. CDR1 and CDR2 from the germline V gene are DFQATT and SNEGSKA (reference sequence). The V and J ends lost 5 bases and 1 base respectively, with 14 bases between them. The CDR3: CSAYLANPQETQYF. CDR3 DNA: TGCAGTGCTTATTTAGCAAATCCCCAAGAGACCCAGTACTTC.

This clonotype appeared many times. V and J are TRBV5-1 and TRBJ2-2; D remains unclear. Germline-derived CDR1 and CDR2 are SGHRS and YFSETQ. This CDR3 has 15 residues. The V end lost 0 bases, the J end lost 6 bases, and 12 bases lay between the germline ends. The CDR3 spells CASSLDLWGPGELFF. For the CDR3, the DNA is TGCGCCAGCAGCTTGGATTTATGGGGTCCCGGGGAGCTGTTTTTT.

This clonotype came up once. This sequence joins TRBV11-3 and TRBJ2-3; 7 bases are a match to TRBD2. The CDR3 has 14 residues. CDR1 is SGHNT, CDR2 YENEEA, per germline. V was clipped by 3 bases and J by 5 bases; unmatched bases: 5. The CDR3 bases are TGTGCCAGCAGCTTCCGCGGGAGTGTAGATACGCAGTATTTT. This gives the protein CASSFRGSVDTQYF.